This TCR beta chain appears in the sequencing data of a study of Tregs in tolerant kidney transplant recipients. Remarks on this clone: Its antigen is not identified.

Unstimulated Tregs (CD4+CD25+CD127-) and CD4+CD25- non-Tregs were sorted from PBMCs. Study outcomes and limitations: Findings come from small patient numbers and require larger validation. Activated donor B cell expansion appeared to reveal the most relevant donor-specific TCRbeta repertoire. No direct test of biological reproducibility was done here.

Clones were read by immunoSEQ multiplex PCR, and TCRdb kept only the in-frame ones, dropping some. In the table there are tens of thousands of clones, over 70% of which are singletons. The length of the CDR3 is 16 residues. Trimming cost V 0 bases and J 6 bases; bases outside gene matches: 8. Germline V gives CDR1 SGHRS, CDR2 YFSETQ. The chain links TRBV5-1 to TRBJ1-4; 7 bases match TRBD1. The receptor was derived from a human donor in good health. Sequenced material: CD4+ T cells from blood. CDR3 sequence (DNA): TGCGCCAGCAGCTTGGGACAGGGTCAGGGTCATGAAAAACTGTTTTTT. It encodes CASSLGQGQGHEKLFF.